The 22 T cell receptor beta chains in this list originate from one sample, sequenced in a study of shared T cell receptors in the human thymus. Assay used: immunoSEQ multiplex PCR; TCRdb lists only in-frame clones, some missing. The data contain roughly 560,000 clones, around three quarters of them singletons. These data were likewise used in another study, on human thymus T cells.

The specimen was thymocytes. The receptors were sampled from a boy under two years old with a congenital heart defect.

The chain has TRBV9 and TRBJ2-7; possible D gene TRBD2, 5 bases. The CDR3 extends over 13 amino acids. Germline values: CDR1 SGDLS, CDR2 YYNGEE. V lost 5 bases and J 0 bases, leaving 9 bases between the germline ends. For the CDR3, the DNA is TGTGCCAGCAGTAGGCGGGCCTCCTACGAGCAGTACTTC. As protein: CASSRRASYEQYF.

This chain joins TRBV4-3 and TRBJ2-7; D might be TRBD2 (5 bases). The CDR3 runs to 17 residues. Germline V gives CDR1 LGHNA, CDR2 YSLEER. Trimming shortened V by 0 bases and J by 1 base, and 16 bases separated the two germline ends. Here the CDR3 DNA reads TGCGCCAGCAGCCAAGAAGCGGCAAACTACAATTCCTACGAGCAGTACTTC. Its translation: CASSQEAANYNSYEQYF.

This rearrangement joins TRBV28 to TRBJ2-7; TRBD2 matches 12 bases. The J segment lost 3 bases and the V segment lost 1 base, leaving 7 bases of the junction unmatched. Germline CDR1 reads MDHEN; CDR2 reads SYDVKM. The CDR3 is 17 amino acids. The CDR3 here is CASSLYGLAGSGYEQYF. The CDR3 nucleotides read TGTGCCAGCAGTTTATACGGACTAGCGGGAAGTGGCTACGAGCAGTACTTC.

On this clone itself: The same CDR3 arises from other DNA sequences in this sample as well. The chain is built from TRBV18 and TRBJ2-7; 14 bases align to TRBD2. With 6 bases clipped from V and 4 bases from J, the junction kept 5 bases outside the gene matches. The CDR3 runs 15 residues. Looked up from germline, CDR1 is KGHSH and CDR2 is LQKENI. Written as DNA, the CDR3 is TGTGCCAGCTCGCCGGGACTAGCGGGGGATTACGAGCAGTACTTC. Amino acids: CASSPGLAGDYEQYF. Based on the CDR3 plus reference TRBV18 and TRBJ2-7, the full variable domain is NAGVMQNPRHLVRRRGQEARLRCSPMKGHSHVYWYRQLPEEGLKFMVYLQKENIIDESGMPKERFSAEFPKEGPSILRIQQVVRGDSAAYFCASSPGLAGDYEQYFGPGTRLTVT.

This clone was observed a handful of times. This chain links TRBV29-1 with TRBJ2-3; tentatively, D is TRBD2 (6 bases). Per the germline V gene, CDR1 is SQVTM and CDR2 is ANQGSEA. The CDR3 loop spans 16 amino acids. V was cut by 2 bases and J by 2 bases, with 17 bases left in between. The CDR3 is CSVECESGALTDTQYF. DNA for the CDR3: TGCAGCGTTGAATGCGAGTCGGGAGCACTCACAGATACGCAGTATTTT.

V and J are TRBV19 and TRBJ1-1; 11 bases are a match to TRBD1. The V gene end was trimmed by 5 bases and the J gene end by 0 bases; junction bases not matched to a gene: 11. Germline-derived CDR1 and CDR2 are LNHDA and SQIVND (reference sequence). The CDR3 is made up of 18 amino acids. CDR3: CASSPKGTGGFMNTEAFF. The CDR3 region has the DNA TGTGCCAGTAGTCCGAAGGGGACAGGGGGTTTCATGAACACTGAAGCTTTCTTT.

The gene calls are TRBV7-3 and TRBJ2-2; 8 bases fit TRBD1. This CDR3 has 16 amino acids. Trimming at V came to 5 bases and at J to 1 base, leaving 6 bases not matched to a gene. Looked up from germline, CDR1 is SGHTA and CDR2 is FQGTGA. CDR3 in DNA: TGTGCCAGCAGCCCCCCAGGGGGCAGGAACACCGGGGAGCTGTTTTTT. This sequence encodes CASSPPGGRNTGELFF.

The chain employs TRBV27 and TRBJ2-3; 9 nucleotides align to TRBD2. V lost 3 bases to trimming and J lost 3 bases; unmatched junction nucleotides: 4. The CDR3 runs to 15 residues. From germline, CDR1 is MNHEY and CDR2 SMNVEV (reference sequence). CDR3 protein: CASSLLSGRTDTQYF. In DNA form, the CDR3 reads TGTGCCAGCAGTTTGTTAAGCGGGAGGACAGATACGCAGTATTTT.

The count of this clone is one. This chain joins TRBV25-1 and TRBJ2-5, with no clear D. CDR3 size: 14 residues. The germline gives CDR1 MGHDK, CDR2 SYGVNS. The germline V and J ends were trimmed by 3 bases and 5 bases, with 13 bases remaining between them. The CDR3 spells CASSEPGPEETQYF. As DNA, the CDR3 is TGTGCCAGCAGTGAGCCCGGCCCGGAGGAGACCCAGTACTTC.

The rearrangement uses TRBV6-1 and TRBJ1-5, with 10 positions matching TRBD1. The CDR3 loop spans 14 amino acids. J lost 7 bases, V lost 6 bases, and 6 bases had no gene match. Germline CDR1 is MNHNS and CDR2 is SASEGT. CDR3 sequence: CASSGTGVGQPQHF. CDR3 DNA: TGTGCCAGCAGCGGGACAGGGGTGGGACAGCCCCAGCATTTT.

The CDR3 region is CASSGGLAVDTQYF. Here the CDR3 DNA reads TGTGCCAGCAGCGGGGGACTAGCGGTAGATACGCAGTATTTT. The genes are TRBV7-6 and TRBJ2-3; the match to TRBD2 covers 11 bases. Germline assignment: CDR1 SGHVS and CDR2 FNYEAQ. V lost 5 bases to trimming and J lost 5 bases; unmatched junction nucleotides: 3. This CDR3 is 14 amino acids long.

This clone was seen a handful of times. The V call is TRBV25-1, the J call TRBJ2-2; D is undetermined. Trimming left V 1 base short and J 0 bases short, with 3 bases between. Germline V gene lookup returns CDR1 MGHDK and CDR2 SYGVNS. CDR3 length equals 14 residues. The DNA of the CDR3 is TGTGCCAGCAGTGAATCAGCGAACACCGGGGAGCTGTTTTTT. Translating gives CASSESANTGELFF.

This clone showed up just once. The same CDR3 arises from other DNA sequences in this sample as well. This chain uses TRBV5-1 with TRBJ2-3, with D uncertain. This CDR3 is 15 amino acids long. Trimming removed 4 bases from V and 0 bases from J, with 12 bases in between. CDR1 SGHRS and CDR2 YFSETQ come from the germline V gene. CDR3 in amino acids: CASSPRASSTDTQYF. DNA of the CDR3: TGCGCCAGCAGCCCCCGCGCTTCTAGCACAGATACGCAGTATTTT.

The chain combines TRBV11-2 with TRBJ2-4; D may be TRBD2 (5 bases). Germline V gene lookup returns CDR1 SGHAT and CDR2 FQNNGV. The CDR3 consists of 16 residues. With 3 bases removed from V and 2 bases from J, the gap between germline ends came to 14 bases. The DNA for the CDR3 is TGTGCCAGCAGCTTTGTCCTAGAGGGCACCAAAAACATTCAGTACTTC. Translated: CASSFVLEGTKNIQYF. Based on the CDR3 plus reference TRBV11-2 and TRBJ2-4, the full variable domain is EAGVAQSPRYKIIEKRQSVAFWCNPISGHATLYWYQQILGQGPKLLIQFQNNGVVDDSQLPKDRFSAERLKGVDSTLKIQPAKLEDSAVYLCASSFVLEGTKNIQYFGAGTRLSVL.

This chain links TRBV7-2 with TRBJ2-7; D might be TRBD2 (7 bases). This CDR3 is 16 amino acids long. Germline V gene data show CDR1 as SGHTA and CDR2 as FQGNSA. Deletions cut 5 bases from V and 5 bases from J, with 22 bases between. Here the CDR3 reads CASSPEGEGVRDEQYF. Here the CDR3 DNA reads TGTGCCAGCAGCCCCGAGGGGGAGGGGGTCCGTGACGAGCAGTACTTC.

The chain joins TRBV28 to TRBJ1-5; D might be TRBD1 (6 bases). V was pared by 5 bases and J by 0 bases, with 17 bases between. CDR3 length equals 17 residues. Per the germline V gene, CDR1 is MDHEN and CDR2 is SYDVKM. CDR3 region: CASSNGEGHRSNQPQHF. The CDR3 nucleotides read TGTGCCAGCAGTAATGGTGAGGGACACCGTAGCAATCAGCCCCAGCATTTT.

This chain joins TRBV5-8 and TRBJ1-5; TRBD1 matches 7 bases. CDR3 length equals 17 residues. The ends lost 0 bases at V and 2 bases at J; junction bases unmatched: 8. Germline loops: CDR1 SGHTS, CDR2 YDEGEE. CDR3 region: CASSLDVGGGGNQPQHF. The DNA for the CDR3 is TGTGCCAGCAGCTTGGACGTAGGGGGCGGCGGCAATCAGCCCCAGCATTTT.

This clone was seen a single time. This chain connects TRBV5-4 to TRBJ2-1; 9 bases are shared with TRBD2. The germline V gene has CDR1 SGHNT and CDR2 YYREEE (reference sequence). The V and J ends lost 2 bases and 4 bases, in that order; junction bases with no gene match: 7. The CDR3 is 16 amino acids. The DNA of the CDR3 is TGTGCCAGCAGCTTAAAGCGGGAGGCTCGTTACAATGAGCAGTTCTTC. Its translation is CASSLKREARYNEQFF.

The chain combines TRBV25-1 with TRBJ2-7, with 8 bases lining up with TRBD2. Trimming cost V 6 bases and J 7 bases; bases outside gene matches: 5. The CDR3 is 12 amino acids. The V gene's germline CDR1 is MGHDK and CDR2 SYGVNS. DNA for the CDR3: TGTGCCAGCAGAGGACTAGCTCAAGAGCAGTACTTC. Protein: CASRGLAQEQYF.

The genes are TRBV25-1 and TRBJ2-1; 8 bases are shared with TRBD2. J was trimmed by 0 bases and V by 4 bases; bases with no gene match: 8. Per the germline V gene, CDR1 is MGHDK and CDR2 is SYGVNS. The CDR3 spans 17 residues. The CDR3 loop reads CASSASGFHGSYNEQFF. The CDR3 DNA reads TGTGCCAGCAGTGCTAGCGGGTTCCACGGCTCCTACAATGAGCAGTTCTTC.

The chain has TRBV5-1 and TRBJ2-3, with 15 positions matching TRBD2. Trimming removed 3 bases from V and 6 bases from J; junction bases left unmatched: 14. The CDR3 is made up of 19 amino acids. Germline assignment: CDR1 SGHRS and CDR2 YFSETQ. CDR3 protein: CASSCINPRTSGRADTQYF. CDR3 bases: TGCGCCAGCAGCTGCATCAACCCCAGGACTAGCGGGAGGGCGGATACGCAGTATTTT.

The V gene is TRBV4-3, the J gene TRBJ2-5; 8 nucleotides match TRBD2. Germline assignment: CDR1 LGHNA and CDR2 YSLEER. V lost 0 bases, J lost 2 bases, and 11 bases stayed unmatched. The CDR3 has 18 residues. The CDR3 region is CASSQDRGGGPGQETQYF. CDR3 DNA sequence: TGCGCCAGCAGCCAAGATCGGGGGGGAGGGCCAGGGCAAGAGACCCAGTACTTC.